One sample yielded the 15 T cell receptor beta chains listed below, sequenced in a study of T cell responses to AZD1222 COVID-19 vaccine. TCRdb's copy holds only in-frame clones and misses some; the assay was immunoSEQ multiplex PCR. This table holds around 100,000 clones, 80% to 90% found once. Sequencing was performed on peripheral blood, taken on day 0 of AZD1222 vaccination. All receptors derive from an adult in good health.

The V gene is TRBV29-1, the J gene TRBJ1-2; TRBD1 matches 10 bases. J was trimmed by 6 bases and V by 3 bases; bases with no gene match: 13. The CDR3 is 16 amino acids. Germline CDR1 is SQVTM and CDR2 is ANQGSEA. The CDR3 coding sequence is TGCAGCGTTGAGTTAGTTAGGGGGACAGGGGAAGATGGCTACACCTTC. Protein: CSVELVRGTGEDGYTF.

The rearrangement joins TRBV14 to TRBJ2-6; 10 positions match TRBD1. The V segment lost 0 bases and the J segment 3 bases; nucleotides outside the gene matches: 5. Germline V gene sequence: CDR1 SGHDN, CDR2 FVKESK. CDR3 length: 18 residues. The CDR3 nucleotides are TGTGCCAGCAGCCAAGAGCGGACAGGGGGTTTTGGGGCCAACGTCCTGACTTTC. Its protein is CASSQERTGGFGANVLTF. Supplemented by reference TRBV14 and TRBJ2-6, the full variable domain reads EAGVTQFPSHSVIEKGQTVTLRCDPISGHDNLYWYRRVMGKEIKFLLHFVKESKQDESGMPNNRFLAERTGGTYSTLKVQPAELEDSGVYFCASSQERTGGFGANVLTFGAGSRLTVL.

The J gene is TRBJ1-4, the V gene TRBV9, with TRBD1 matching 8 bases. Germline V gene sequence: CDR1 SGDLS, CDR2 YYNGEE. CDR3 length equals 17 residues. Trimming at V came to 3 bases and at J to 2 bases, leaving 9 bases not matched to a gene. CDR3 region: CASSEHRGEGTNEKLFF. The DNA of the CDR3 is TGTGCCAGCAGCGAGCACAGGGGGGAGGGCACTAATGAAAAACTGTTTTTT.

This clone was counted only a few times. This chain joins TRBV6-1 and TRBJ2-5; a weak D match, TRBD1 (6 bases). CDR3 length: 14 amino acids. Deletions cut 2 bases from V and 5 bases from J, with 12 bases between. Germline V gene sequence: CDR1 MNHNS, CDR2 SASEGT. The CDR3 reads CASSESGGGETQYF. The CDR3, as DNA: TGTGCCAGCAGTGAATCTGGGGGCGGGGAGACCCAGTACTTC.

This sequence joins TRBV7-8 and TRBJ2-3, with 9 bases aligning to TRBD2. The germline V gene has CDR1 SGHVS and CDR2 FQNEAQ. This CDR3 is 13 amino acids long. Trimming removed 6 bases from V and 6 bases from J; junction bases left unmatched: 4. The CDR3 nucleotides read TGTGCCAGCAGGTTGGCGGGGGGGGATACGCAGTATTTT. It encodes CASRLAGGDTQYF.

The V call is TRBV4-1, the J call TRBJ2-1; the D gene is possibly TRBD2 (7 bases). Germline CDR1 and CDR2: MGHRA and YSYEKL. V lost 8 bases and J 2 bases, leaving 10 bases between the germline ends. The CDR3 length is 13 residues. In nucleotides, the CDR3 is TGCGCCAGCCAGCGGGACACCTACAATGAGCAGTTCTTC. Translation gives CASQRDTYNEQFF.

The chain recombines TRBV19 with TRBJ2-1; D assignment may be TRBD1 or TRBD2 (5 bases each). From germline, CDR1 is LNHDA and CDR2 SQIVND (reference sequence). V lost 3 bases and J 7 bases, leaving 10 bases between the germline ends. The CDR3 is 13 residues long. The CDR3 DNA reads TGTGCCAGTAGTATGGGGGTGGGGAATGAGCAGTTCTTC. It translates to CASSMGVGNEQFF.

The CDR3 reads CASSLWTGNTEAFF. The CDR3 DNA follows: TGTGCCAGCAGCCTTTGGACGGGGAACACTGAAGCTTTCTTT. This sequence joins TRBV11-2 and TRBJ1-1; D is undetermined. Per germline, CDR1 SGHAT and CDR2 FQNNGV. V was clipped by 5 bases and J by 1 base, with 11 bases between them. This CDR3 contains 14 residues.

The chain carries TRBV7-2 and TRBJ2-3; 8 positions match TRBD2. From germline, CDR1 is SGHTA and CDR2 FQGNSA. The CDR3 length is 13 residues. J lost 12 bases, V lost 2 bases, and 7 bases had no gene match. For the CDR3, the DNA is TGTGCCAGCAGCTTAAAGGGTAGCGGGATCCAGTATTTT. This codes for CASSLKGSGIQYF.

Points on this clone: Relative to the germline gene, one junction end is altered; a read error may explain this. This rearrangement joins TRBV5-6 to TRBJ1-3, with D unresolved. CDR3 length: 13 amino acids. Germline CDR1 and CDR2: SGHDT and YYEEEE. The CDR3 DNA follows: TGTGCCAGCAGCCGTTTTTCTGGTAACACCATATATTTT. It encodes CASSRFSGNTIYF.

Only one count was recorded for this clone. The sample holds other DNA sequences that translate to the same CDR3. This chain joins TRBV6-5 and TRBJ1-1; TRBD1 might be the D (5 bases). The V gene lost 7 bases and the J gene lost 1 base, with 13 bases spanning the gap. Germline CDR1 reads MNHEY; CDR2 reads SVGAGI. The CDR3 is made up of 14 amino acids. CDR3 residues: CASIKTTGNTEAFF. CDR3 DNA sequence: TGTGCCAGCATTAAGACCACAGGGAACACTGAAGCTTTCTTT.

This clone was picked up one time. This chain links TRBV5-1 with TRBJ1-1; D remains ambiguous. The germline V gene encodes CDR1 SGHRS and CDR2 YFSETQ. The CDR3 has 14 residues. Trimming removed 4 bases at V and 3 bases at J, with 13 bases between. The CDR3 DNA reads as TGCGCCAGCAGCATTTTTATTGATGACACTGAAGCTTTCTTT. Its protein product is CASSIFIDDTEAFF.

The genes are TRBV10-3 and TRBJ2-7, with a weak D call TRBD2 (5 bases). Germline V gene sequence: CDR1 ENHRY, CDR2 SYGVKD. CDR3 size: 13 residues. The V end was cut by 6 bases, the J end by 2 bases, with 11 bases between. CDR3 nucleotides: TGTGCCATCAGCGATCTCGGGACCTACGAGCAGTACTTC. This sequence encodes CAISDLGTYEQYF.

V and J are TRBV6-5 and TRBJ2-7; TRBD2 agrees at 12 bases. CDR1 and CDR2 (germline): MNHEY, SVGAGI. The length of the CDR3 is 13 residues. Trimming at V came to 10 bases and at J to 4 bases, leaving 5 bases not matched to a gene. CDR3 sequence reads: CATGLAGTYEQYF. CDR3 DNA sequence: TGTGCCACCGGACTAGCGGGAACTTACGAGCAGTACTTC.

The chain employs TRBV9 and TRBJ2-7; 7 nucleotides align to TRBD1. This CDR3 contains 15 residues. With V trimmed by 3 bases and J by 5 bases, 11 bases remained unmatched. The germline gives CDR1 SGDLS, CDR2 YYNGEE. The CDR3 protein is CASSARSTGRNEQYF. The CDR3 bases are TGTGCCAGCAGCGCGCGTTCGACAGGGCGTAACGAGCAGTACTTC.